The source of this T cell receptor delta chain is a study of γδ T cells in repeated Plasmodium falciparum infection. About this clone: The antigen remains undetermined. TCRdb assigns this DNA the protein of a much larger clone, which departs from its translation at residue 13; this likely reflects a read error, and the protein shown comes from translating the DNA.

CDR1 and CDR2 from the germline V gene are TSWWSYY and QGS. This CDR3 is 19 amino acids long. V gave up 5 bases and J gave up 2 bases, with 27 bases separating them. Notes on the study in general: Compared with Australian children, Malian Vdelta2-negative repertoires seemed more clonal, less diverse, less shared.

Flow sorting of PBMC yielded separate Vgamma9/Vdelta2+ and Vdelta2-negative gammadelta T cell populations for bulk repertoire analysis. TCRdb used CATT to re-call clones from the multiplex PCR reads. The sample holds roughly 48,000 delta-chain clones; roughly 1.6% are singletons and the top ten take about 8.3%. This TCR derives from a pool of human donors (malaria-infected and uninfected, not separated). Sample: gamma-delta T cells from blood. V is TRDV1 and J is TRDJ1; maybe TRDD3 (5 bases). The CDR3: CALGHPGLTTWVSTDKLIF. The CDR3 DNA follows: TGTGCTCTTGGGCACCCAGGCCTGACCACCTGGGTGAGTACCGATAAACTCATCTTT.